The sequence of this T cell receptor beta chain was determined in a study of T cell repertoires in cytomegalovirus infection. Across the study: Public TCR beta signatures marked donors with CMV infection and the matching HLA. Study results and limitations: HLA-C-restricted CMV clonotypes gave the most frequent clonotype in two of eight donors.

TCRdb re-called the reads through MiXCR, storing one row per CDR3 protein. The sample has a few hundred thousand distinct CDR3 sequences, approximately 40% seen once. V lost 1 base, J lost 1 base, and 7 bases lay in between. The CDR3 runs to 15 residues. Per the germline V gene, CDR1 is SGHTA and CDR2 is FQGNSA. This clonotype was recorded many times. As yet, its antigen is unknown. This rearrangement joins TRBV7-2 to TRBJ2-2, with D perhaps matching TRBD1 (5 bases). The clonotype comes from a human donor in good health (CMV status not recorded). Some clones in this sample may be carry-over from other donors' samples. This sample comprised cultured PBMCs, obtained from culture after CMV antigen stimulation. The CDR3 coding sequence is TGTGCCAGCAGCTTAGGCCAGGGGAACACCGGGGAGCTGTTTTTT. Translated, it gives CASSLGQGNTGELFF.